Below are 17 T cell receptor beta chains sequenced from a single sample in a study of early T cells in non-severe SARS-CoV-2 infection. TCRdb analysed the 5' RACE reads with MiXCR anew, one entry per CDR3 protein. Here the sample spans some 91,000 distinct CDR3 sequences, roughly 13% being singletons. Source material: whole blood. The source of these receptors is an adult who was a healthcare worker with PCR-confirmed SARS-CoV-2 infection or an uninfected control (not recorded which).

Many counts were recorded for this clonotype. CDR3 sequence: CASTTGGKETQYF. The CDR3 nucleotides are TGTGCCAGCACCACAGGGGGGAAAGAGACCCAGTACTTC. The V call is TRBV18, the J call TRBJ2-5, with TRBD1 matching over 8 bases. Per germline, CDR1 KGHSH and CDR2 LQKENI. This CDR3 comprises 13 residues. Trimming at V came to 8 bases and at J to 3 bases, leaving 5 bases not matched to a gene.

The sample holds many counts of this clonotype. The V call is TRBV29-1, the J call TRBJ2-7; D might be TRBD1 or TRBD2, each matching 5 bases. Germline CDR1 and CDR2: SQVTM and ANQGSEA. Trimming pared 4 bases from V and 2 bases from J, leaving 9 bases between. CDR3 length: 12 residues. In nucleotides, the CDR3 is TGCAGCGTTGCCCAGGGAGCCTACGAGCAGTACTTC. Protein: CSVAQGAYEQYF.

This clonotype has only one observation. With a much larger clone just one base away, this may be a read error. J is TRBJ2-4 and V is TRBV7-9; D is uncertain. The CDR3 contains 13 residues. Germline-derived CDR1 and CDR2 are SEHNR and FQNEAQ (reference sequence). The CDR3 DNA reads TGTGCCAGCAACCACCGAGAGGAAAACATTCTGTACTTC. As protein: CASNHREENILYF.

This clonotype was seen at least ten times. This chain joins TRBV3-1 and TRBJ2-2; 12 bases are shared with TRBD2. CDR1 and CDR2 (germline): LGHDT, YNNKEL (reference sequence). This CDR3 contains 18 residues. Germline trimming cut 4 bases from V and 1 base from J; bases unmatched to any gene: 7. Here the CDR3 reads CASSPILAGGMNTGELFF. Written as DNA, the CDR3 is TGTGCCAGCAGCCCGATCCTAGCGGGGGGGATGAACACCGGGGAGCTGTTTTTT.

This clonotype occurred a few times. CDR3 sequence: CASSPPGLTYEQYF. DNA for the CDR3: TGTGCCAGCAGCCCCCCGGGACTGACCTACGAGCAGTACTTC. The genes are TRBV14 and TRBJ2-7; TRBD2 is a possible D gene (6 bases). Germline V gene lookup returns CDR1 SGHDN and CDR2 FVKESK. V was pared by 4 bases and J by 2 bases, with 12 bases between. CDR3 size: 14 residues.

Many counts were recorded for this clonotype. The rearrangement links TRBV12-3 or TRBV12-4 to TRBJ1-3; D remains unclear. The V end lost 4 bases, the J end lost 0 bases, and 4 bases lay between the germline ends. CDR3 length equals 13 residues. The CDR3 loop reads CASSSYSGNTIYF. CDR3 nucleotides: TGTGCCAGCAGTTCCTACTCTGGAAACACCATATATTTT.

A few counts support this clonotype. The chain joins TRBV20-1 to TRBJ1-3; the D gene is possibly TRBD1 (6 bases). V was clipped by 6 bases and J by 4 bases, with 13 bases between them. The CDR3 spans 13 residues. Looked up from germline, CDR1 is DFQATT and CDR2 is SNEGSKA (reference sequence). The CDR3 sequence is CSARTELGNTIYF. The CDR3 coding sequence is TGCAGTGCGCGGACAGAGTTAGGAAACACCATATATTTT.

The chain has TRBV20-1 and TRBJ1-6; no definite D call. Germline CDR1 is DFQATT and CDR2 is SNEGSKA (reference sequence). There are 14 residues in the CDR3. With 5 bases removed from V and 10 bases from J, the gap between germline ends came to 18 bases. The CDR3 region is CSAPAGSGESPLHF. DNA for the CDR3: TGCAGTGCTCCTGCCGGAAGCGGGGAATCACCCCTCCACTTT.

This clonotype has just a few counts. This rearrangement joins TRBV20-1 to TRBJ2-5; D unclear. With 3 bases removed from V and 2 bases from J, the gap between germline ends came to 19 bases. Looked up from germline, CDR1 is DFQATT and CDR2 is SNEGSKA (reference sequence). This CDR3 spans 16 amino acids. This CDR3 is CSASYGFHSGQETQYF. The CDR3 nucleotides read TGCAGTGCTAGCTACGGGTTCCACAGTGGGCAAGAGACCCAGTACTTC.

The chain employs TRBV5-5 and TRBJ2-2; perhaps TRBD2 as D (6 bases). Germline V gene sequence: CDR1 SGHKS, CDR2 YYEKEE (reference sequence). The ends were cut back, 2 bases at V and 4 bases at J, with 12 bases in the middle. The CDR3 covers 15 residues. CDR3 bases: TGTGCCAGCAGCTTAGAACGGGGGAGCACCGGGGAGCTGTTTTTT. Translating gives CASSLERGSTGELFF.

This clonotype was observed many times. V and J are TRBV11-2 and TRBJ2-1; 8 nucleotides align to TRBD2. This CDR3 contains 15 residues. After removal of 0 bases from V and 5 bases from J, the junction contained 3 bases not matched to a gene. Germline lookup yields CDR1 SGHAT and CDR2 FQNNGV. The CDR3 here is CASSLERGEHNEQFF. The DNA for the CDR3 is TGTGCCAGCAGCTTAGAGCGGGGGGAACACAATGAGCAGTTCTTC.

This clonotype has just a few counts. The rearrangement uses TRBV7-9 and TRBJ2-1; 10 bases fit TRBD1. After removal of 5 bases from V and 6 bases from J, the junction contained 16 bases not matched to a gene. The CDR3 totals 18 residues. Germline loops: CDR1 SEHNR, CDR2 FQNEAQ (reference sequence). The DNA of the CDR3 is TGTGCCAGCAGCACCTACCGGGACAGGGGAAGGACTACCAATGAGCAGTTCTTC. Its translation: CASSTYRDRGRTTNEQFF.

This chain links TRBV5-1 with TRBJ2-6; 7 nucleotides line up with TRBD1. CDR3 length equals 16 residues. J gave up 2 bases and V 3 bases, and 5 bases lay outside the gene matches. Germline-derived CDR1 and CDR2 are SGHRS and YFSETQ. CDR3 residues: CASSSETGPGANVLTF. Here the CDR3 DNA reads TGCGCCAGCAGCTCGGAGACAGGGCCTGGGGCCAACGTCCTGACTTTC. Together with reference TRBV5-1 and TRBJ2-6, the CDR3 gives the full variable domain: KAGVTQTPRYLIKTRGQQVTLSCSPISGHRSVSWYQQTPGQGLQFLFEYFSETQRNKGNFPGRFSGRQFSNSRSEMNVSTLELGDSALYLCASSSETGPGANVLTFGAGSRLTVL.

This clonotype was observed many times. V and J are TRBV20-1 and TRBJ1-2; D may be TRBD1 (6 bases). Germline V CDR1 and CDR2: DFQATT, SNEGSKA (reference sequence). The V end lost 3 bases, the J end lost 4 bases, and 12 bases lay between the germline ends. This CDR3 contains 13 residues. The CDR3 nucleotides read TGCAGTGCTAGGGGGGCCGACTCCTATGGCTACACCTTC. Translating it yields CSARGADSYGYTF.

V gene TRBV18 combines with J gene TRBJ1-6; no clear D. The CDR3 contains 15 residues. CDR1 and CDR2 (germline): KGHSH, LQKENI. Trimming took off 3 bases at V and 2 bases at J, with 8 bases between the two ends. In DNA form, the CDR3 reads TGTGCCAGCTCACCTGCGGGTCCCTATAATTCACCCCTCCACTTT. Protein sequence: CASSPAGPYNSPLHF. Full variable domain (remainder filled in from reference TRBV18 and TRBJ1-6): NAGVMQNPRHLVRRRGQEARLRCSPMKGHSHVYWYRQLPEEGLKFMVYLQKENIIDESGMPKERFSAEFPKEGPSILRIQQVVRGDSAAYFCASSPAGPYNSPLHFGNGTRLTVT.

Remarks on this clonotype: A much larger clone is a single base away; this may be a read error. The chain links TRBV13 to TRBJ2-3; 7 bases map to TRBD1. The CDR3 is 14 amino acids. The germline gives CDR1 PRHDT, CDR2 FYEKMQ (reference sequence). After removal of 3 bases from V and 1 base from J, the junction contained 1 base not matched to a gene. The CDR3 protein is CASSLGQRTDTQYF. CDR3 DNA: TGTGCCAGCAGCTTGGGACAGCGCACAGATACGCAGTATTTT.

The V gene is TRBV12-3 or TRBV12-4, the J gene TRBJ1-1; no clear D gene. The V and J ends lost 1 base and 7 bases respectively, with 13 bases between them. This CDR3 has 14 residues. As DNA, the CDR3 is TGTGCCAGCAGTTTAGATATGTCCCACAATGAAGCTTTCTTT. Translated, it gives CASSLDMSHNEAFF.